A single sample is the source of the 15 T cell receptor beta chains below, sequenced in a study of blood T cells in healthy people across ages. A second 7 to 11 cycle PCR used barcoded and J-beta primers. MiXCR was run by TCRdb on the 5' RACE reads, yielding one entry per CDR3 protein. The sample holds about 1,800,000 distinct CDR3 sequences, over 25% seen once. The sequencing sample was made of blood. The receptors originated from a woman aged 30 to 39 in good health.

A few counts support this clonotype. The chain is built from TRBV28 and TRBJ2-2, with 13 bases aligning to TRBD2. Trimming removed 5 bases from V and 2 bases from J; junction bases left unmatched: 8. Germline V gives CDR1 MDHEN, CDR2 SYDVKM. CDR3 length equals 18 residues. DNA of the CDR3: TGTGCCAGCAGTCCCACCGGGACTAGCGGGACTAACACCGGGGAGCTGTTTTTT. Protein product: CASSPTGTSGTNTGELFF.

This chain uses TRBV30 with TRBJ1-2, with a weak D call TRBD1 (5 bases). Trimming took off 3 bases at V and 4 bases at J, with 12 bases between the two ends. The CDR3 runs to 13 residues. Per germline, CDR1 GTSNPN and CDR2 SVGIG (reference sequence). The CDR3 DNA reads TGTGCCTGGAGGGCCCCCGGGGGCTATGGCTACACCTTC. Amino acid sequence: CAWRAPGGYGYTF. The full variable domain, rest sourced from reference TRBV30 and TRBJ1-2, is SQTIHQWPATLVQPVGSPLSLECTVEGTSNPNLYWYRQAAGRGLQLLFYSVGIGQISSEVPQNLSASRPQDRQFILSSKKLLLSDSGFYLCAWRAPGGYGYTFGSGTRLTVV.

This clonotype was counted at least ten times. The chain couples TRBV29-1 to TRBJ1-4, with D hard to call. Germline V gene sequence: CDR1 SQVTM, CDR2 ANQGSEA. CDR3 size: 13 residues. V was clipped by 2 bases and J by 5 bases, with 9 bases between them. The CDR3 loop is CSVETSYNEKLFF. CDR3 bases: TGCAGCGTTGAAACCAGCTACAATGAAAAACTGTTTTTT.

Concerning this clonotype: Possible read error: a much larger clone is one base away. This chain joins TRBV10-3 and TRBJ2-7; 9 nucleotides agree with TRBD1. In germline, CDR1 is ENHRY, CDR2 SYGVKD. The junction had 14 bases not matched to a gene; V was cut back by 3 bases and J by 5 bases. There are 17 residues in the CDR3. CDR3 amino acids: CAISDPTRPGTGNEQYF. CDR3 DNA sequence: TGTGCCATCAGTGATCCGACAAGGCCCGGGACAGGGAACGAGCAGTACTTC.

This clonotype was seen only a few times. J is TRBJ2-7 and V is TRBV12-3 or TRBV12-4; 8 positions agree with TRBD2. The V and J ends lost 5 bases and 3 bases, in that order; junction bases with no gene match: 3. The CDR3 covers 13 residues. The CDR3 DNA reads TGTGCCAGCAGTAAAAGCGGGGGCTACGAGCAGTACTTC. Translating gives CASSKSGGYEQYF.

The chain joins TRBV20-1 to TRBJ2-4, with a tentative D call TRBD2 (6 bases). Between the trimmed V and J ends, which lost 3 bases and 13 bases, there was a span of 25 bases. The CDR3 consists of 15 residues. Looked up from germline, CDR1 is DFQATT and CDR2 is SNEGSKA (reference sequence). As DNA, the CDR3 is TGCAGTGCTAGGGCGCAGGGACTCAGCCTCAATGAGCAGTACTTC. Amino acid sequence: CSARAQGLSLNEQYF.

The chain links TRBV6-6 to TRBJ2-3; 9 positions match TRBD2. The trim removed 0 bases at V and 8 bases at J, leaving 9 bases unmatched. The CDR3 runs to 16 residues. Germline CDR1 MNHNY, CDR2 SVGAGI (reference sequence). The CDR3 nucleotides are TGTGCCAGCAGTTACTCCATCAGCGGGGGGTCTACTACGCAGTATTTT. It specifies CASSYSISGGSTTQYF.

The sample holds many counts of this clonotype. This chain links TRBV2 with TRBJ2-5; perhaps TRBD1 as D (6 bases). In germline, CDR1 is SNHLY, CDR2 FYNNEI. This CDR3 spans 12 amino acids. Trimming cost V 6 bases and J 1 base, with 6 bases left between them. The CDR3 sequence is CASRDSQETQYF. The CDR3 nucleotides read TGTGCCAGCAGGGACAGCCAAGAGACCCAGTACTTC.

With respect to this clonotype: A much larger clone is a single base away; this may be a read error. This chain links TRBV29-1 with TRBJ2-1; 9 bases agree with TRBD1. Germline assignment: CDR1 SQVTM and CDR2 ANQGSEA. The CDR3 is 13 amino acids. V was pared by 7 bases and J by 10 bases, with 11 bases of the junction left unmatched. CDR3 loop: CSAPGTGNREQFF. The CDR3 DNA follows: TGCAGCGCCCCCGGGACAGGGAATCGCGAGCAGTTCTTC.

On this clonotype: The final CDR3 position lacks the conserved phenylalanine or tryptophan, pointing to a likely read error. The rearrangement uses TRBV6-2 or TRBV6-3 and TRBJ2-3; 13 positions agree with TRBD2. The CDR3 covers 15 residues. The V gene end was trimmed by 7 bases and the J gene end by 2 bases; junction bases not matched to a gene: 3. CDR1 and CDR2 (germline): MNHEY, SVGEGT. The CDR3 coding sequence is TGTGCCAGCACCGGGACTAGCGGGGACACAGATACGCAGTATGTT. Translated, it gives CASTGTSGDTDTQYV.

The chain links TRBV29-1 to TRBJ2-5, with 16 positions matching TRBD2. CDR3 length: 18 residues. V dropped 5 bases and J dropped 5; count of bases not matched to a gene: 14. CDR1 is SQVTM and CDR2 is ANQGSEA in the germline V gene. The CDR3 here is CSVMASGTSGRARETQYF. The CDR3, as DNA: TGCAGCGTTATGGCCTCGGGGACTAGCGGGAGGGCCAGGGAGACCCAGTACTTC.

Only a few counts were recorded for this clonotype. This chain links TRBV4-1 with TRBJ2-3, with 8 bases lining up with TRBD2. The CDR3 extends over 18 amino acids. Germline CDR1 and CDR2: MGHRA and YSYEKL. Unmatched junction bases numbered 8, after V lost 0 bases and J lost 0 bases. In nucleotides, the CDR3 is TGCGCCAGCAGCCAAGAAAGTGGTACGGGGGGGAGCACAGATACGCAGTATTTT. Its translation is CASSQESGTGGSTDTQYF.

The chain uses TRBV20-1 and TRBJ2-1; 7 bases fit TRBD2. The DNA matches TRBJ2-7 better at its end, which makes the J call doubtful. This CDR3 is built from 17 residues. The germline CDR1 and CDR2 sequences are DFQATT and SNEGSKA (reference sequence). The CDR3 loop is CSAKLPPSGRSYNEQYF. In DNA form, the CDR3 reads TGCAGTGCTAAGCTCCCTCCTAGCGGCCGCTCCTACAATGAGCAGTACTTC.

This clonotype occurred many times. CDR3 sequence (DNA): TGCAGCGCGCGACAGGGGGATGAGCAGTTCTTC. Translating it yields CSARQGDEQFF. The chain joins TRBV29-1 to TRBJ2-1, with 9 bases aligning to TRBD1. The CDR3 runs 11 residues. V gave up 7 bases and J gave up 8 bases; unmatched junction bases: 3. Germline values: CDR1 SQVTM, CDR2 ANQGSEA.

This rearrangement joins TRBV6-6 to TRBJ2-2, with D unclear. The V end was cut by 5 bases, the J end by 7 bases, with 8 bases between. Looked up from germline, CDR1 is MNHNY and CDR2 is SVGAGI (reference sequence). This CDR3 has 12 residues. For the CDR3, the DNA is TGTGCCAGCAGTCGGGTCGTCGGGGAGCTGTTTTTT. It codes for CASSRVVGELFF.